The clone carrying this T cell receptor (beta chain) showed up just a few times. The antigen remains undetermined. These data come from a study of blood T cells in healthy people across ages. General study findings and limits: Age advanced and TCR beta diversity per million T cells fell, roughly linearly.

Staff drew ten milliliters of peripheral blood from each donor. The CDR3 is 15 residues long. CDR1 and CDR2 from the germline V gene are SGHRS and YFSETQ. V lost 3 bases and J lost 4; bases outside the gene matches: 5. Next came a second PCR, run for roughly 6 to 11 cycles, which used a sample-barcoded 5' primer along with a J-beta primer mix. TCRdb analysed the 5' RACE reads with MiXCR anew, one entry per CDR3 protein. The data show about 1.6 million distinct CDR3 sequences, around 36% seen once. Input material: blood. The sequence came from a woman aged 25-40 years in good health. The gene calls are TRBV5-1 and TRBJ2-1, with 9 bases identical to TRBD1. The CDR3 coding sequence is TGCGCCAGCAGCTCGACGGACAGGGGTTACAATGAGCAGTTCTTC. It specifies CASSSTDRGYNEQFF.